This T cell receptor beta chain came from a study of blood T cell repertoires in COVID-19. Trimming took off 3 bases at V and 4 bases at J, with 7 bases between the two ends. This CDR3 has 13 amino acids. Germline V gene sequence: CDR1 LNHDA, CDR2 SQIVND (reference sequence). Sequenced by immunoSEQ multiplex PCR; TCRdb stores in-frame clones only, minus some. Here the sample spans about 150,000 clones, about nine tenths being singletons. This chain connects TRBV19 to TRBJ1-5; D not certain. The sequence was collected from an elderly man with acute or convalescent COVID-19. The sequenced sample consisted of peripheral blood. In nucleotides, the CDR3 is TGTGCCAGTAGTATTACCCGGAATCAGCCCCAGCATTTT. Translating it yields CASSITRNQPQHF.